This entry concerns a single T cell receptor beta chain. Antigen: not known. This entry is derived from a study of cytomegalovirus exposure and HLA in healthy donors. The V gene end was trimmed by 9 bases and the J gene end by 0 bases; junction bases not matched to a gene: 2. Germline V CDR1 and CDR2: ENHRY, SYGVKD. The CDR3 spans 13 residues. Study-wide results and caveats: There were under 200 TCR beta chains listed as cytomegalovirus-associated. Across donors, most TCRs were seen rarely, yet some public ones were widespread.

Separation from the roughly 700-subject first cohort characterized the approximately 120-subject validation cohort, to which the donors belonged. TCRdb keeps only in-frame clones here, not all; method: immunoSEQ multiplex PCR. In the table there are some 240,000 clones, around 86% of which are singletons. This receptor was taken from a woman aged 25 to 39 in good health and CMV-seropositive. The chain uses TRBV10-3 and TRBJ2-1; 7 bases agree with TRBD2. Material: PBMCs. CDR3 sequence: CAIAGSSYNEQFF. The CDR3 DNA follows: TGTGCCATAGCGGGGAGCTCCTACAATGAGCAGTTCTTC.